The T cell receptor (beta chain) described here comes from a study of T-cell reconstitution after alpha-beta-depleted transplantation in children. The CDR3 sequence is 14 residues long. V lost 6 bases, J lost 7 bases, and 19 bases lay in between. Germline V CDR1 and CDR2: DFQATT, SNEGSKA (reference sequence). This clonotype has ten or more counts. This sample's TCRbeta library carried unique molecular identifier barcodes. TCRdb analysed the PCR reads with MiXCR anew, one entry per CDR3 protein. The sample yields hundreds of thousands of distinct CDR3 sequences, around 16% seen once. The specimen comprised PBMCs from the stem cell graft donor, sampled from the stem cell graft. This chain uses TRBV20-1 with TRBJ1-5, with a weak D call TRBD1 (5 bases). This sequence was found in a human donor who donated a stem cell graft to a child with acute myeloid leukemia. In DNA form, the CDR3 reads TGCAGTGCGGGGCAGGGTGCGACGTTGCAGCCCCAGCATTTT. It yields the protein CSAGQGATLQPQHF.